Listed below are T cell receptor beta chains from one sample, sequenced in a study of cytomegalovirus exposure and HLA in healthy donors. Measured with immunoSEQ multiplex PCR; TCRdb has only the in-frame clones, and not every one. The sample contains more than 110,000 clones, more than 75% of which appear only once. Sequences were obtained from PBMCs. These receptors came from a man aged 18-30 years in good health and CMV-seronegative. Each CDR3 is given with its conserved first and last residue. The order of the fields is clone size, V gene, J gene, D gene, CDR3 DNA, CDR3 protein. A D gene is named only where the DNA matches it firmly. Some rows mark clone size as missing; the rest say once, few, many or name a class of expanded clone.

clone size: -
V gene: TRBV29-1
J gene: TRBJ2-7
D gene: -
CDR3 DNA: TGCAGCGCTTCCACTCCGTCCTACGAGCAGTACTTC
CDR3 protein: CSASTPSYEQYF

clone size: -
V gene: TRBV5-4
J gene: TRBJ2-3
D gene: TRBD2
CDR3 DNA: TGTGCCAGCAGCTTATATAGCGGGGGGGCCACAGATACGCAGTATTTT
CDR3 protein: CASSLYSGGATDTQYF

clone size: -
V gene: TRBV29-1
J gene: TRBJ1-1
D gene: -
CDR3 DNA: TGCAGCGTAGACACACTGAACACTGAAGCTTTCTTT
CDR3 protein: CSVDTLNTEAFF

clone size: -
V gene: TRBV7-8
J gene: TRBJ1-1
D gene: -
CDR3 DNA: TGTGCCAGCAGCTTAGCGCAGATGAACACTGAAGCTTTCTTT
CDR3 protein: CASSLAQMNTEAFF

clone size: -
V gene: TRBV5-1
J gene: TRBJ2-5
D gene: TRBD1
CDR3 DNA: TGCGCCAGCAGCTCCGGGACAGCTCAAGAGACCCAGTACTTC
CDR3 protein: CASSSGTAQETQYF

clone size: few
V gene: TRBV5-1
J gene: TRBJ1-1
D gene: TRBD1
CDR3 DNA: TGCGCCAGCAGCCGCTCAGGGGGCTGGGGGAGCACTGAAGCTTTCTTT
CDR3 protein: CASSRSGGWGSTEAFF

clone size: -
V gene: TRBV6-5
J gene: TRBJ2-2
D gene: TRBD2
CDR3 DNA: TGTGCCAGCACCGATAGCGGGAGCGGGGAGCTGTTTTTT
CDR3 protein: CASTDSGSGELFF

clone size: once
V gene: TRBV7-9
J gene: TRBJ1-5
D gene: TRBD1
CDR3 DNA: TGTGCCAGCAGCTTTTTTGGACAGGGGGCATTAGGGCCCCAGCATTTT
CDR3 protein: CASSFFGQGALGPQHF

clone size: -
V gene: TRBV27
J gene: TRBJ2-7
D gene: -
CDR3 DNA: TGTGCCAGCAGTTTATCCAGGGCCGAGGTCTCCTACGAGCAGTACTTC
CDR3 protein: CASSLSRAEVSYEQYF

clone size: -
V gene: TRBV5-1
J gene: TRBJ1-2
D gene: TRBD1
CDR3 DNA: TGCGCCAGCAGCTTGCTCGGAACAGGGGTCGATGGCTACACCTTC
CDR3 protein: CASSLLGTGVDGYTF

clone size: once
V gene: TRBV14
J gene: TRBJ1-3
D gene: -
CDR3 DNA: TGTGCCAGCAGCCAAGACAGGGCCTCCTCTGGAAACACCATATATTTT
CDR3 protein: CASSQDRASSGNTIYF

clone size: -
V gene: TRBV5-1
J gene: TRBJ1-5
D gene: TRBD1
CDR3 DNA: TGCGCCAGCAGCACCGGACAGGGGCCCAATCAGCCCCAGCATTTT
CDR3 protein: CASSTGQGPNQPQHF

clone size: -
V gene: TRBV29-1
J gene: TRBJ2-5
D gene: -
CDR3 DNA: TGCAGCGTCGCCCGGAGCGGAGAGACCCAGTACTTC
CDR3 protein: CSVARSGETQYF